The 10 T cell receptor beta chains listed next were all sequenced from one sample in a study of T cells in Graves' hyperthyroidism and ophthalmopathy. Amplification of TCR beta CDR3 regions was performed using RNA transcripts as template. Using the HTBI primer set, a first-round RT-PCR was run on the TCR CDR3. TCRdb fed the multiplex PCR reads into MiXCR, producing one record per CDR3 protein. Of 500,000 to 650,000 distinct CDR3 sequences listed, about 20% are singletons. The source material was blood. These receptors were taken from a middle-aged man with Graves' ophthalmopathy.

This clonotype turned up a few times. In nucleotides, the CDR3 is TGTGCCACCCGCGGGCAGTCCAGCGGCTATGGCTACACCTTC. Translated, it gives CATRGQSSGYGYTF. The rearrangement links TRBV12-3 or TRBV12-4 to TRBJ1-2; D not certain. The CDR3 loop spans 14 amino acids. The V end lost 10 bases, the J end lost 4 bases, and 19 bases lay between the germline ends.

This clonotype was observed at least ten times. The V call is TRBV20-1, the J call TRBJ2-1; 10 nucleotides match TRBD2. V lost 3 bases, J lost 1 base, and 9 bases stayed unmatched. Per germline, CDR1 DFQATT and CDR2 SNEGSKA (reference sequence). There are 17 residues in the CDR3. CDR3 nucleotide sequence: TGCAGTGCTAGCCACCTAGCGGGAGCCCCATCCTACAATGAGCAGTTCTTC. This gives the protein CSASHLAGAPSYNEQFF.

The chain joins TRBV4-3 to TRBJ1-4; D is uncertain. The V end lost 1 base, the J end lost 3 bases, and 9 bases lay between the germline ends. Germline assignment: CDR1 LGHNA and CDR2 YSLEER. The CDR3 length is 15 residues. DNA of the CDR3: TGCGCCAGCAGCCAAGTACGTGGGTCTAATGAAAAACTGTTTTTT. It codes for CASSQVRGSNEKLFF.

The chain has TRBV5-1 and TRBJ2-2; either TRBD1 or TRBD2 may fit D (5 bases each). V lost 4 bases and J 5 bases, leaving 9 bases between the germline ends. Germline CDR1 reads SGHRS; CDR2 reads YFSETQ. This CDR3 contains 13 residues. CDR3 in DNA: TGCGCCAGCAGCCGGGACGGGACCGGGGAGCTGTTTTTT. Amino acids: CASSRDGTGELFF.

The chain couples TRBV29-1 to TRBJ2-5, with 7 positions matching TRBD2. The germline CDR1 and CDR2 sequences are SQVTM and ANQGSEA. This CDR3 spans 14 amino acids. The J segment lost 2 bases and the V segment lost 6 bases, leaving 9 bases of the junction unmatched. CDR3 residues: CSVIGGGVQETQYF. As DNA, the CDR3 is TGCAGCGTGATTGGGGGAGGGGTTCAAGAGACCCAGTACTTC.

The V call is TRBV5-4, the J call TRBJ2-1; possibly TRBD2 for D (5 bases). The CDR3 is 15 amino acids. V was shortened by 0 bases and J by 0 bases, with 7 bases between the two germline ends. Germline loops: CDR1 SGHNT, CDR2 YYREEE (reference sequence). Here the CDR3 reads CASSLERSSYNEQFF. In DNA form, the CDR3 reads TGTGCCAGCAGCTTGGAGCGGTCCTCCTACAATGAGCAGTTCTTC.

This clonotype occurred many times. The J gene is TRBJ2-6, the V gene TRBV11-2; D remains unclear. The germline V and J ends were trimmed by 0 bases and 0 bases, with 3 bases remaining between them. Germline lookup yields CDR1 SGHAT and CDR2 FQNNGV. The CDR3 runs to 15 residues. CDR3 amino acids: CASSLELSGANVLTF. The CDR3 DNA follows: TGTGCCAGCAGCTTAGAGCTCTCTGGGGCCAACGTCCTGACTTTC. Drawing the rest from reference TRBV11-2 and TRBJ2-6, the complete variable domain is EAGVAQSPRYKIIEKRQSVAFWCNPISGHATLYWYQQILGQGPKLLIQFQNNGVVDDSQLPKDRFSAERLKGVDSTLKIQPAKLEDSAVYLCASSLELSGANVLTFGAGSRLTVL.

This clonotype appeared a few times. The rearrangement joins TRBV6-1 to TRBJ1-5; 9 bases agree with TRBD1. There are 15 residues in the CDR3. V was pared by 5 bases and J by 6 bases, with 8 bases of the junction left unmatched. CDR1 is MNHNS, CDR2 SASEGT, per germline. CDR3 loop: CASSPGTGRRQPQHF. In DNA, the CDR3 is TGTGCCAGCAGTCCCGGGACAGGGCGCCGTCAGCCCCAGCATTTT.

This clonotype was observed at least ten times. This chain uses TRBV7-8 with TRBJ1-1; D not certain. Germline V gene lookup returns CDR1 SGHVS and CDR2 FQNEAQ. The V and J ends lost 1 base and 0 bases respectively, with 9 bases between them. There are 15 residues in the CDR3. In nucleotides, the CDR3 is TGTGCCAGCAGCTTAGGGTACTTCATGAACACTGAAGCTTTCTTT. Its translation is CASSLGYFMNTEAFF.

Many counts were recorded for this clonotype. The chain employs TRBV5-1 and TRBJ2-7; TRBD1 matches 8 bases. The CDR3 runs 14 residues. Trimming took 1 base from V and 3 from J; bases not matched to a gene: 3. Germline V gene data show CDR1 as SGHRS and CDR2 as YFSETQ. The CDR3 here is CASSLTGGGYEQYF. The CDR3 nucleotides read TGCGCCAGCAGCTTGACAGGGGGAGGCTACGAGCAGTACTTC.